The 21 T cell receptor beta chains presented below share a single source sample, sequenced in a study of CD8 T cells in Susac syndrome. Reverse transcription of roughly 0.5 to 1 ug RNA was performed with random hexamers. TCRdb processed the immunoSEQ multiplex PCR reads anew with MiXCR; each CDR3 protein has one entry. Found here are about 300,000 distinct CDR3 sequences, approximately 91% of them singletons; the top ten hold under 0.2%. Sample: CD8+ T cells from PBMCs. These receptors came from a human donor with multiple sclerosis.

This clonotype has a single count. The J gene is TRBJ2-3, the V gene TRBV20-1, with 7 bases fitting TRBD2. V lost 3 bases, J lost 2 bases, and 5 bases stayed unmatched. Germline CDR1 is DFQATT and CDR2 is SNEGSKA (reference sequence). CDR3 length equals 14 residues. The CDR3 protein is CSARGTTFTDTQYF. Here the CDR3 DNA reads TGCAGTGCTAGGGGGACTACGTTCACAGATACGCAGTATTTT.

The rearrangement joins TRBV6-1 to TRBJ2-7; 9 bases agree with TRBD2. The CDR3 sequence is 17 residues long. The germline gives CDR1 MNHNS, CDR2 SASEGT. The V and J ends lost 7 bases and 1 base, in that order; junction bases with no gene match: 14. The DNA of the CDR3 is TGTGCCAGCACCGAAGACCTAGCGGGGTTTTTTTCCTACGAGCAGTACTTC. This gives the protein CASTEDLAGFFSYEQYF.

This chain links TRBV28 with TRBJ2-6; TRBD2 might be the D (6 bases). The CDR3 runs to 20 residues. Germline V gene sequence: CDR1 MDHEN, CDR2 SYDVKM. The ends were cut back, 2 bases at V and 4 bases at J, with 24 bases in the middle. CDR3 coding DNA: TGTGCCAGCAGTTTAAGCGGGCGAGCGGTCCCCACTACAGGGGCCAACGTCCTGACTTTC. This translates into CASSLSGRAVPTTGANVLTF.

This rearrangement joins TRBV28 to TRBJ2-7; tentatively, D is TRBD1 (6 bases). The CDR3 contains 16 residues. V was shortened by 6 bases and J by 2 bases, with 20 bases between the two germline ends. The germline CDR1 and CDR2 sequences are MDHEN and SYDVKM. The CDR3 sequence is CASRGSGTTTPYEQYF. The CDR3 region has the DNA TGTGCCAGCAGGGGTTCCGGGACAACGACCCCCTACGAGCAGTACTTC.

The V call is TRBV27, the J call TRBJ2-2; 8 nucleotides align to TRBD1. In germline, CDR1 is MNHEY, CDR2 SMNVEV (reference sequence). The CDR3 runs to 15 residues. The junction had 3 bases not matched to a gene; V was cut back by 4 bases and J by 2 bases. CDR3 in DNA: TGTGCCAGCAGTTGGCAGGGGGCAAACACCGGGGAGCTGTTTTTT. Its protein product is CASSWQGANTGELFF.

The chain links TRBV7-2 to TRBJ2-1, with 11 positions matching TRBD1. V dropped 7 bases and J dropped 9; count of bases not matched to a gene: 2. The germline V gene has CDR1 SGHTA and CDR2 FQGNSA. This CDR3 is 12 amino acids long. Here the CDR3 DNA reads TGTGCCAGCATTGGACAGGGGGCTGAGCAGTTCTTC. It codes for CASIGQGAEQFF.

This clonotype was recorded once. The chain uses TRBV7-3 and TRBJ1-1; no clear D. Per germline, CDR1 SGHTA and CDR2 FQGTGA. V was clipped by 2 bases and J by 4 bases, with 11 bases between them. The CDR3 runs to 14 residues. CDR3 coding DNA: TGTGCCAGCAGCTTATCGTCTCTGGGCACTGAAGCTTTCTTT. This translates into CASSLSSLGTEAFF.

The chain combines TRBV7-2 with TRBJ2-7; 7 bases agree with TRBD1. V shed 4 bases, J shed 3 bases, and the junction held 9 bases outside the gene matches. CDR3 length: 15 amino acids. Germline CDR1 and CDR2: SGHTA and FQGNSA. The CDR3 here is CASSSLQGPHYEQYF. DNA for the CDR3: TGTGCCAGCAGCTCCCTACAGGGGCCCCACTACGAGCAGTACTTC.

The chain joins TRBV29-1 to TRBJ2-1, with 8 bases matching TRBD2. V was pared by 1 base and J by 6 bases, with 5 bases of the junction left unmatched. The CDR3 sequence is 14 residues long. From germline, CDR1 is SQVTM and CDR2 ANQGSEA. For the CDR3, the DNA is TGCAGCGTTGAAGGGGCGGGAGGATTCAATGAGCAGTTCTTC. It translates to CSVEGAGGFNEQFF.

The genes are TRBV12-3 or TRBV12-4 and TRBJ2-1; 9 nucleotides line up with TRBD2. The V gene end was trimmed by 1 base and the J gene end by 7 bases; junction bases not matched to a gene: 5. The CDR3 sequence is 15 residues long. CDR3 DNA: TGTGCCAGCAGTTTAGTTCTAGCGGGGAAAAATGAGCAGTTCTTC. Its protein product is CASSLVLAGKNEQFF.

The V call is TRBV7-6, the J call TRBJ2-7, with unresolved D. Germline V gene sequence: CDR1 SGHVS, CDR2 FNYEAQ. This CDR3 has 14 residues. The ends were cut back, 5 bases at V and 0 bases at J, with 11 bases in the middle. CDR3 loop: CASSPGASSYEQYF. The CDR3 DNA reads as TGTGCCAGCAGCCCGGGCGCAAGCTCCTACGAGCAGTACTTC.

The V and J genes are TRBV20-1 and TRBJ2-3; 9 nucleotides agree with TRBD2. The germline V gene has CDR1 DFQATT and CDR2 SNEGSKA (reference sequence). Losses at the gene ends were 0 bases for V and 2 bases for J; bases not matched to a gene: 9. This CDR3 comprises 17 residues. CDR3 sequence: CSARDLRLAGHTDTQYF. In DNA, the CDR3 is TGCAGTGCTAGAGATCTACGGCTAGCGGGACACACAGATACGCAGTATTTT.

This clonotype has only one observation. This chain connects TRBV6-2 or TRBV6-3 to TRBJ2-3; 8 bases are shared with TRBD2. This CDR3 spans 15 amino acids. With 2 bases clipped from V and 4 bases from J, the junction kept 5 bases outside the gene matches. Germline V gene sequence: CDR1 MNHEY, CDR2 SVGEGT. Written as DNA, the CDR3 is TGTGCCAGCAGTTACGACGGGGGGGGAGCAGATACGCAGTATTTT. Amino acid sequence: CASSYDGGGADTQYF.

The chain combines TRBV6-4 with TRBJ2-1; the D gene is possibly TRBD2 (6 bases). CDR1 is MRHNA and CDR2 is SNTAGT in the germline V gene. Trimming cost V 1 base and J 3 bases, with 25 bases left between them. The CDR3 sequence is 20 residues long. The CDR3 is CASSDFEWNGGELLYNEQFF. The CDR3 nucleotides are TGTGCCAGCAGTGACTTTGAATGGAATGGCGGGGAACTCCTCTACAATGAGCAGTTCTTC.

The rearrangement joins TRBV6-2 or TRBV6-3 to TRBJ2-1; TRBD1 matches at 7 bases. Germline-derived CDR1 and CDR2 are MNHEY and SVGEGT. This CDR3 comprises 16 residues. V gave up 5 bases and J gave up 4 bases; unmatched junction bases: 11. CDR3 DNA sequence: TGTGCCAGCAGTCCACCGGGACAGAGGCTTTACAATGAGCAGTTCTTC. Protein sequence: CASSPPGQRLYNEQFF.

This chain connects TRBV27 to TRBJ2-7; D assignment may be TRBD1 or TRBD2 (5 bases each). The germline V and J ends were trimmed by 4 bases and 0 bases, with 13 bases remaining between them. CDR3 length: 15 amino acids. Germline loops: CDR1 MNHEY, CDR2 SMNVEV (reference sequence). The CDR3 region is CASSSVGTHSYEQYF. For the CDR3, the DNA is TGTGCCAGCAGTTCCGTGGGGACCCACTCCTACGAGCAGTACTTC.

This clonotype was seen a handful of times. This sequence joins TRBV4-1 and TRBJ1-5; TRBD1 is a possible D gene (5 bases). CDR1 and CDR2 from the germline V gene are MGHRA and YSYEKL. The CDR3 spans 20 residues. The V and J ends lost 0 bases and 2 bases respectively, with 23 bases between them. In nucleotides, the CDR3 is TGCGCCAGCAGCCAAGAGCCCCCTACCGGGACCTACAGTGGCAATCAGCCCCAGCATTTT. The encoded protein is CASSQEPPTGTYSGNQPQHF.

The chain carries TRBV5-8 and TRBJ2-3; tentatively, D is TRBD2 (6 bases). The germline V gene has CDR1 SGHTS and CDR2 YDEGEE. This CDR3 contains 15 residues. Between the trimmed V and J ends, which lost 0 bases and 1 base, there was a span of 9 bases. In nucleotides, the CDR3 is TGTGCCAGCAGCTTGGGGAGGGGTCGCACAGATACGCAGTATTTT. The encoded protein is CASSLGRGRTDTQYF.

This sequence joins TRBV5-6 and TRBJ1-2, with D possibly matching TRBD1 (6 bases). Germline V gene sequence: CDR1 SGHDT, CDR2 YYEEEE. V lost 0 bases, J lost 4 bases, and 13 bases lay in between. The CDR3 spans 15 residues. CDR3 nucleotide sequence: TGTGCCAGCAGCTTGGGTCCAGGGGACGGCTATGGCTACACCTTC. This encodes CASSLGPGDGYGYTF.

The chain recombines TRBV7-9 with TRBJ1-1, with a weak D call TRBD1 (6 bases). Trimming removed 4 bases at V and 0 bases at J, with 12 bases between. The CDR3 sequence is 15 residues long. Germline-derived CDR1 and CDR2 are SEHNR and FQNEAQ (reference sequence). CDR3 bases: TGTGCCAGCAGCTCCCTAACAGGGATGAACACTGAAGCTTTCTTT. Its protein is CASSSLTGMNTEAFF.

J is TRBJ2-1 and V is TRBV7-8, with 7 bases that match TRBD2. There are 15 residues in the CDR3. Germline CDR1 and CDR2: SGHVS and FQNEAQ. V shed 2 bases, J shed 1 base, and the junction held 2 bases outside the gene matches. CDR3 residues: CASSLHGRSYNEQFF. CDR3 nucleotides: TGTGCCAGCAGCTTACACGGGAGGTCCTACAATGAGCAGTTCTTC.